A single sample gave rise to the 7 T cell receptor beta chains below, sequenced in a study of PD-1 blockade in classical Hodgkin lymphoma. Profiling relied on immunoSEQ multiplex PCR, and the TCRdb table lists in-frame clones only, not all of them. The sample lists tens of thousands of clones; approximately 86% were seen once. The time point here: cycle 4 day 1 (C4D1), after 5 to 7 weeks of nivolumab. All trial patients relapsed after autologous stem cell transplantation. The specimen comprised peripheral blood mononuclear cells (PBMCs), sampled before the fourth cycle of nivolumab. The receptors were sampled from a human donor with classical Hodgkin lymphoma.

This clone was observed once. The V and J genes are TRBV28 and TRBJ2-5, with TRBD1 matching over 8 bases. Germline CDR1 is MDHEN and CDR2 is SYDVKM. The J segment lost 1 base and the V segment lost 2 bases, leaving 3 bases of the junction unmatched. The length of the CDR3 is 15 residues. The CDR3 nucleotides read TGTGCCAGCAGTTTAGGGACAGGCCCCCAAGAGACCCAGTACTTC. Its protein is CASSLGTGPQETQYF.

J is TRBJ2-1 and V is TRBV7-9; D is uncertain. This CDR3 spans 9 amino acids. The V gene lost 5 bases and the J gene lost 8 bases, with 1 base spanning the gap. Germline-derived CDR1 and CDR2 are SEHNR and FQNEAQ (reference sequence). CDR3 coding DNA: TGTGCCAGCAGCGATGAGCAGTTCTTC. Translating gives CASSDEQFF.

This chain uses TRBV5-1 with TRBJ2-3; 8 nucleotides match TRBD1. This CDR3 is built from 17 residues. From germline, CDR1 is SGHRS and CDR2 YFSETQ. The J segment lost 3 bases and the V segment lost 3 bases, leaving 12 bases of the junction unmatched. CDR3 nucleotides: TGCGCCAGCAGCTCTCCTCGACAGGGGTACGGGACAGATACGCAGTATTTT. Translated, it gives CASSSPRQGYGTDTQYF.

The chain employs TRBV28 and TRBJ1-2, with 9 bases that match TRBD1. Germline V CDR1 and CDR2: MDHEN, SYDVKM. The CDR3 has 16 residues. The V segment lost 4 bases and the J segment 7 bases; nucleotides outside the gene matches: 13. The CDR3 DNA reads TGTGCCAGCAGTTCCGGGGGCGGGGACAGGGAAACTGGCTACACCTTC. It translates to CASSSGGGDRETGYTF.

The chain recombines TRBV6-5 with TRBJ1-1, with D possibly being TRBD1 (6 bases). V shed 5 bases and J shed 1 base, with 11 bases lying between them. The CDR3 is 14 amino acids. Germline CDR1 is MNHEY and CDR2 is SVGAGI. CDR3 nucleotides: TGTGCCAGCAGTCTGGGACACAAGAACACTGAAGCTTTCTTT. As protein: CASSLGHKNTEAFF.

CDR3 sequence reads: CASSYGGTAYEQYF. DNA for the CDR3: TGTGCCAGCAGTTACGGGGGGACAGCCTACGAGCAGTACTTC. The rearrangement links TRBV6-5 to TRBJ2-7; perhaps TRBD1 as D (7 bases). V gave up 2 bases and J gave up 2 bases, with 10 bases separating them. Looked up from germline, CDR1 is MNHEY and CDR2 is SVGAGI. The CDR3 sequence is 14 residues long.

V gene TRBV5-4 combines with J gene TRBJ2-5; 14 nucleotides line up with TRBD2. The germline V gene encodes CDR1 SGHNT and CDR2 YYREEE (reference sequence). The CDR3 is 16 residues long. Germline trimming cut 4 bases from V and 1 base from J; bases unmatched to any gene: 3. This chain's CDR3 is CASSGGTSGSQETQYF. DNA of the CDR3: TGTGCCAGCAGCGGTGGGACTAGCGGGAGCCAAGAGACCCAGTACTTC.